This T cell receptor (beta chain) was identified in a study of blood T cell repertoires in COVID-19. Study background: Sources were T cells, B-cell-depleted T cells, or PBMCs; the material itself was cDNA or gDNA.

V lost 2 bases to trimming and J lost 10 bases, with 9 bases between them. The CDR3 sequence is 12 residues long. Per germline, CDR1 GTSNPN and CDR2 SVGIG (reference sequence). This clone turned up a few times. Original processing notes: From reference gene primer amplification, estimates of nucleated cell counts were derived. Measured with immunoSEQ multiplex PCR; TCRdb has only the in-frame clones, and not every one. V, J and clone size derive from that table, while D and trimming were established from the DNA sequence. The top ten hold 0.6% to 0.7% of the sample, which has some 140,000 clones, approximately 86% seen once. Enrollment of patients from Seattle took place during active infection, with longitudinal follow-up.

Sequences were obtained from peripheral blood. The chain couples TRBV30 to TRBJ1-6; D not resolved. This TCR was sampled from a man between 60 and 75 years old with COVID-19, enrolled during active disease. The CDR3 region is CAWSPGESPLHF. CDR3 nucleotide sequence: TGTGCCTGGAGTCCCGGAGAATCACCCCTCCACTTT.